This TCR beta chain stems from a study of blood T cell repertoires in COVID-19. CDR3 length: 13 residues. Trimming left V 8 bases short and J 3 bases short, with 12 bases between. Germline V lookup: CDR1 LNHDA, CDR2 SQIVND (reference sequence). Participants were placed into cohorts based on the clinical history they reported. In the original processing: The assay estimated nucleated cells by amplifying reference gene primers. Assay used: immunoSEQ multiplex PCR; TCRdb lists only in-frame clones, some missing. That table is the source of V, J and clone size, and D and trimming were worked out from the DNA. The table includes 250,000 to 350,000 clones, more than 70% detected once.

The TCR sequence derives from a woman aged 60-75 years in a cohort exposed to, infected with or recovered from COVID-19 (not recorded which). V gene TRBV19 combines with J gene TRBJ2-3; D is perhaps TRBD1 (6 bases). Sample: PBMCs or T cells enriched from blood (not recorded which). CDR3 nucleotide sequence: TGTGCCAGTGCCTCCCAGGGGACAGATACGCAGTATTTT. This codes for CASASQGTDTQYF.